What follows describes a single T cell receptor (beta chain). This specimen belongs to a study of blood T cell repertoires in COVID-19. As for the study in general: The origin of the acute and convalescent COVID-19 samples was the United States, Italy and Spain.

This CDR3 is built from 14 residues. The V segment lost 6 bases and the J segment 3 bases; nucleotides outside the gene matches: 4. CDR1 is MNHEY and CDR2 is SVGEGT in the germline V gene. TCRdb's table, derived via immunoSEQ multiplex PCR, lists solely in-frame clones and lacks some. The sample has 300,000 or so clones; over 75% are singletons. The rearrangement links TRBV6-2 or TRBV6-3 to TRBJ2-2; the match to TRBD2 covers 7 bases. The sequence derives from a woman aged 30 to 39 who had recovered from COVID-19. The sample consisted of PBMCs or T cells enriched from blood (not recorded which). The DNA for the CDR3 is TGTGCCAGCAGCGGCGGGAGCTACACCGGGGAGCTGTTTTTT. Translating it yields CASSGGSYTGELFF.